The sequence of this T cell receptor beta chain was determined in a study of chemoradiotherapy in HPV16-positive cancers. On the study more broadly: Candidate HPV-specific T-cell clones and common TCR motifs came from functional assays in a couple of HPV16-positive patients.

The CDR3 is 13 amino acids. CDR1 is MNHEY and CDR2 is SMNVEV in the germline V gene (reference sequence). Trimming stripped 3 bases from V and 3 bases from J, with 8 bases between. Study-level findings and limits: During treatment, candidate HPV-specific clones and E7-related motifs expanded in tumor. HPV-responsive T-cell expansion during chemoradiotherapy was linked to improved recurrence-free survival in HPV16-positive patients.

Produced via immunoSEQ multiplex PCR; TCRdb's table is partial and in-frame only. The table shows more than 10,000 clones, with about 80% occurring only once. This clone was seen once. Its antigen remains unknown. The sample has other DNA sequences that encode this CDR3 too. Sampling was done from a patient who underwent chemoradiotherapy. J is TRBJ1-2 and V is TRBV27, with D possibly matching TRBD1 (6 bases). This receptor was obtained from a human donor with HPV-associated anogenital cancer. The CDR3 DNA reads as TGTGCCAGCAGTTTCAGGGGTCACTATGGCTACACCTTC. The encoded protein is CASSFRGHYGYTF.